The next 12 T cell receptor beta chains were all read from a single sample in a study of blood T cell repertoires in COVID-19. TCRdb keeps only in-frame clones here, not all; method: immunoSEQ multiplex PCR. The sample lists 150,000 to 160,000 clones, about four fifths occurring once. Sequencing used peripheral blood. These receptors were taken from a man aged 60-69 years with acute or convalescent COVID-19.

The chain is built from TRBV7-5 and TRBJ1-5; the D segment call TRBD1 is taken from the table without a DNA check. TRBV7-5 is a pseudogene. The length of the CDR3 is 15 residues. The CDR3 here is CAFQGEENSNQPQHF. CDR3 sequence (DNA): TGTGCCTTCCAGGGGGAGGAGAATAGCAATCAGCCCCAGCATTTT.

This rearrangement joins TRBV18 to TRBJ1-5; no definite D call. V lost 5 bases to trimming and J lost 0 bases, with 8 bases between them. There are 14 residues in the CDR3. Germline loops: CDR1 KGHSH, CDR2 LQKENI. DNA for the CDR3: TGTGCCAGCTCAACAGAGCATAGCAATCAGCCCCAGCATTTT. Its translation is CASSTEHSNQPQHF.

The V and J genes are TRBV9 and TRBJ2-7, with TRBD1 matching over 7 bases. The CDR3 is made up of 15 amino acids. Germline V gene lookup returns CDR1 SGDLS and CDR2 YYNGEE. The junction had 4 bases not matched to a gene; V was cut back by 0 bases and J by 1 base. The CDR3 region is CASSVGQGASYEQYF. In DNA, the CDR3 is TGTGCCAGCAGCGTAGGACAGGGAGCTTCCTACGAGCAGTACTTC. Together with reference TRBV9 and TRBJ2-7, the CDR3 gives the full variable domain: DSGVTQTPKHLITATGQRVTLRCSPRSGDLSVYWYQQSLDQGLQFLIQYYNGEERAKGNILERFSAQQFPDLHSELNLSSLELGDSALYFCASSVGQGASYEQYFGPGTRLTVT.

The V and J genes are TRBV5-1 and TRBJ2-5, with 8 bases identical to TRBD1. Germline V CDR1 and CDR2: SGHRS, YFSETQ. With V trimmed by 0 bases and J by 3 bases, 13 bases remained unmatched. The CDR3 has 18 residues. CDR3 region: CASSLGRQGAVLEETQYF. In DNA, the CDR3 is TGCGCCAGCAGCTTGGGCCGGCAGGGGGCTGTCTTGGAAGAGACCCAGTACTTC.

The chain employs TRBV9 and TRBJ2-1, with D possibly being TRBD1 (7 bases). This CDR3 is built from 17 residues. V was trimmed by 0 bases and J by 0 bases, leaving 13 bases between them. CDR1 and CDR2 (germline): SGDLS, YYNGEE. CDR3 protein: CASSVGAGGSSYNEQFF. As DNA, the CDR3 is TGTGCCAGCAGCGTAGGGGCAGGGGGGAGCTCCTACAATGAGCAGTTCTTC.

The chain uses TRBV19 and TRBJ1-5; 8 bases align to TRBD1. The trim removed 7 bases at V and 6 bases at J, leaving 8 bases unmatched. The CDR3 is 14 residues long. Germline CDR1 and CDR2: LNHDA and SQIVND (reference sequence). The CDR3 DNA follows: TGTGCCAGTACCATTGACAGGGGATCTCAGCCCCAGCATTTT. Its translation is CASTIDRGSQPQHF.

CDR3 sequence reads: CAWRAPAKNIQYF. The CDR3 nucleotides read TGTGCCTGGAGAGCCCCAGCCAAAAACATTCAGTACTTC. The chain has TRBV30 and TRBJ2-4; D gene uncertain. The CDR3 has 13 residues. V gave up 3 bases and J gave up 0 bases, with 6 bases separating them. Germline loops: CDR1 GTSNPN, CDR2 SVGIG (reference sequence).

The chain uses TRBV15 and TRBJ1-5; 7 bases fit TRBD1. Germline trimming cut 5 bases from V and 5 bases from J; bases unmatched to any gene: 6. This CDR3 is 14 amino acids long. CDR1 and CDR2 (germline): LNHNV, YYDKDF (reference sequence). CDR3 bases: TGTGCCACCAGCCCACCCCAGGGGGATCAGCCCCAGCATTTT. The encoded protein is CATSPPQGDQPQHF.

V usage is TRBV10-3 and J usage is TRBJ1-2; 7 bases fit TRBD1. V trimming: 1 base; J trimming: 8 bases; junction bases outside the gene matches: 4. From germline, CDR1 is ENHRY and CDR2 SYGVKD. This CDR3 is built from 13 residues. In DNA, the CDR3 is TGTGCCATCAGTGAGTACAGGGGCGACGGCTACACCTTC. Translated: CAISEYRGDGYTF.

CDR3 protein: CASSPRQAYNSPLHF. The CDR3 nucleotides read TGTGCCAGTAGTCCCCGACAGGCGTATAATTCACCCCTCCACTTT. The rearrangement joins TRBV19 to TRBJ1-6, with TRBD1 as a possible D gene (6 bases). V was shortened by 5 bases and J by 4 bases, with 12 bases between the two germline ends. Per germline, CDR1 LNHDA and CDR2 SQIVND (reference sequence). This CDR3 region has 15 residues.

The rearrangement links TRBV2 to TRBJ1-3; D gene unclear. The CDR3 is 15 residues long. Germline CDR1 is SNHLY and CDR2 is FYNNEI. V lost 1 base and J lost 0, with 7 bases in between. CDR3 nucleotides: TGTGCCAGCAGTGAAGGCAGGTCCTCTGGAAACACCATATATTTT. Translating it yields CASSEGRSSGNTIYF.

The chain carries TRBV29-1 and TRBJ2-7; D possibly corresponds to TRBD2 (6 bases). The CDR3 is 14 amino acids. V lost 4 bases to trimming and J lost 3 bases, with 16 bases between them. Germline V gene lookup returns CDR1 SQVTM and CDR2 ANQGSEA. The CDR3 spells CSVALSRGNYEQYF. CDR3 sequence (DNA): TGCAGCGTTGCCTTGTCGCGGGGAAACTACGAGCAGTACTTC.